A single T cell receptor beta chain is shown here with its context. Its target is unknown. The sample originates from a study of cytomegalovirus exposure and HLA in healthy donors. Study conclusions and caveats: In vitro confirmation showed three CMV-associated chains to be CMV antigen specific. Later on, a genetic analysis was performed. It linked a missense variant in DCLRE1C with V- and J-gene trimming of TCR beta.

PCR used 60 Vbeta primers and 13 Jbeta primers. Assay used: immunoSEQ multiplex PCR; TCRdb lists only in-frame clones, some missing. The profile shows just over 150,000 clones, about three quarters of them singletons. This TCR was recovered from a female donor in good health and CMV-seronegative. Material for sequencing was PBMCs.

CDR3 coding DNA: TGTGCCAGCTCACTTCAGGGGGCCTACGAGCAGTACTTC. The encoded protein is CASSLQGAYEQYF. V usage is TRBV18 and J usage is TRBJ2-7; 7 positions agree with TRBD1. Germline CDR1 KGHSH, CDR2 LQKENI. With 4 bases clipped from V and 2 bases from J, the junction kept 2 bases outside the gene matches. The CDR3 has 13 residues.